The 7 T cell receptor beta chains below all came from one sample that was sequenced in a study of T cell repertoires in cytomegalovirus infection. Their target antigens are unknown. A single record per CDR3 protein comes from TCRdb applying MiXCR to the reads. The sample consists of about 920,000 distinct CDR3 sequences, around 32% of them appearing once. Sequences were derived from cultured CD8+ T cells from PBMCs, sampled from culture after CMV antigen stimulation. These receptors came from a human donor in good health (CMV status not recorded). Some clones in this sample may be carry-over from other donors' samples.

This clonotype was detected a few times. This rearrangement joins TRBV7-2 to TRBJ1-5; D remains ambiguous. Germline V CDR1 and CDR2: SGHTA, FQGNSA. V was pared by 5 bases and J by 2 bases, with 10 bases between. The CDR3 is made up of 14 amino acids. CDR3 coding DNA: TGTGCCAGCAGCGGGGTCCCGGGCAATCAGCCCCAGCATTTT. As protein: CASSGVPGNQPQHF.

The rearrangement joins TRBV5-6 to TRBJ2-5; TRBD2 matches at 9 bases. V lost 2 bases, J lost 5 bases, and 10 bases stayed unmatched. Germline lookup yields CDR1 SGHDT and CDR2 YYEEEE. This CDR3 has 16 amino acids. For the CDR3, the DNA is TGTGCCAGCAGCTTTGCGGGGGGGCCTTTGAAGGAGACCCAGTACTTC. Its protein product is CASSFAGGPLKETQYF.

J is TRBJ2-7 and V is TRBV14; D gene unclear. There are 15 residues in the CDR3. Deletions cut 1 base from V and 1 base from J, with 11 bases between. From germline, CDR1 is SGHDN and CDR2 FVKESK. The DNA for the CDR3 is TGTGCCAGCAGCCAAGCCCCACTACTATCCTACGAGCAGTACTTC. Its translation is CASSQAPLLSYEQYF. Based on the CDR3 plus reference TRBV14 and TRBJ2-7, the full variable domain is EAGVTQFPSHSVIEKGQTVTLRCDPISGHDNLYWYRRVMGKEIKFLLHFVKESKQDESGMPNNRFLAERTGGTYSTLKVQPAELEDSGVYFCASSQAPLLSYEQYFGPGTRLTVT.

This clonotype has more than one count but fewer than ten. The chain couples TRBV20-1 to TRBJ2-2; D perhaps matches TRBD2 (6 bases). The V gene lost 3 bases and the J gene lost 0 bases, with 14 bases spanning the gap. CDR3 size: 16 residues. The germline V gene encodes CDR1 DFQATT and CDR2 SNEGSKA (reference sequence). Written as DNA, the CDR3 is TGCAGTGCTAGGGAGCGGCGGGGACCGAACACCGGGGAGCTGTTTTTT. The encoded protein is CSARERRGPNTGELFF.

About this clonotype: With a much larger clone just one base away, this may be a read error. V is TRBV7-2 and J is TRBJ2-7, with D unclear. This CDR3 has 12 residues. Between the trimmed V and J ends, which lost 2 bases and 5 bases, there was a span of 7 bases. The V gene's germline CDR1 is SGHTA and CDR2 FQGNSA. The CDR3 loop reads CTSSLYDNEQYF. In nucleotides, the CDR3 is TGTACCAGCAGCTTATACGACAACGAGCAGTACTTC.

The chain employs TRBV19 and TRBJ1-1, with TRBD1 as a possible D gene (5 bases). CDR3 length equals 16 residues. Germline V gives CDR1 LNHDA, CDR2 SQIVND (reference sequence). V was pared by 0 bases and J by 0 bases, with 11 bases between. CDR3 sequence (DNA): TGTGCCAGTAGTATAGATCGCGGGGGAATGAACACTGAAGCTTTCTTT. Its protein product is CASSIDRGGMNTEAFF.

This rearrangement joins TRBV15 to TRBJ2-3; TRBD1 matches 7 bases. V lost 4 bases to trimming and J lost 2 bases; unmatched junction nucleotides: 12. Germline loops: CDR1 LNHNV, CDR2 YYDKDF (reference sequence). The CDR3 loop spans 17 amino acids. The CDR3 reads CATSTDRDRLITDTQYF. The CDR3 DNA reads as TGTGCCACCAGCACGGACCGGGACAGACTAATCACAGATACGCAGTATTTT.